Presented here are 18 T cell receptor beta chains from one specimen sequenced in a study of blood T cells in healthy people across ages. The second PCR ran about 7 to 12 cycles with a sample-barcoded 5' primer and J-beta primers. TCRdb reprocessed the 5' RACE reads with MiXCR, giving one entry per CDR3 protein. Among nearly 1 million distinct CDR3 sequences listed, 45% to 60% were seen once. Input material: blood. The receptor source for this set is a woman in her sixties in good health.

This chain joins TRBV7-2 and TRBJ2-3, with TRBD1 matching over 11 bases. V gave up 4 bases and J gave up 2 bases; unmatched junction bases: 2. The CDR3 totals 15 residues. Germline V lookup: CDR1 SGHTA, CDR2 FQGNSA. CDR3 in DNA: TGTGCCAGCAGCTGGGGACAGGGGGACACAGATACGCAGTATTTT. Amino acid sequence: CASSWGQGDTDTQYF.

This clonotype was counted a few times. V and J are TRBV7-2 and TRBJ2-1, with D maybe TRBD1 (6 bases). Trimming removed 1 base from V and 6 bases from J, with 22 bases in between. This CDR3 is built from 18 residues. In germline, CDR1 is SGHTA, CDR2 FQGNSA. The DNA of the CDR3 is TGTGCCAGCAGCTTAGTTTTTAAGGGCAGGGAAGGGGGCAATGAGCAGTTCTTC. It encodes CASSLVFKGREGGNEQFF.

Here the CDR3 reads CASSVFRNEKLFF. CDR3 coding DNA: TGTGCCAGCAGTGTATTCAGGAATGAAAAACTGTTTTTT. The chain uses TRBV6-1 and TRBJ1-4; D uncertain. This CDR3 is built from 13 residues. CDR1 and CDR2 (germline): MNHNS, SASEGT. V lost 4 bases and J 5 bases, leaving 8 bases between the germline ends.

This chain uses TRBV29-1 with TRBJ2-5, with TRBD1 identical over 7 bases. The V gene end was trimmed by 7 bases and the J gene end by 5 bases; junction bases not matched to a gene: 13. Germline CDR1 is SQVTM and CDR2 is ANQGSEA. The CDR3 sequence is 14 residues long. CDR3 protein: CSAGAGGNGETQYF. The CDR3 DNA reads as TGCAGCGCCGGGGCAGGGGGAAATGGGGAGACCCAGTACTTC.

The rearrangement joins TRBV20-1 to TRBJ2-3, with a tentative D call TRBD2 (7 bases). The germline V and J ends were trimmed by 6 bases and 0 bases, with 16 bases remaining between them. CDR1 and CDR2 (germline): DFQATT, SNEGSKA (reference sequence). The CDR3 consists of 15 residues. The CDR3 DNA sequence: TGCAGTGCCCTGCGGGGGCCCCTGAGCACAGATACGCAGTATTTT. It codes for CSALRGPLSTDTQYF.

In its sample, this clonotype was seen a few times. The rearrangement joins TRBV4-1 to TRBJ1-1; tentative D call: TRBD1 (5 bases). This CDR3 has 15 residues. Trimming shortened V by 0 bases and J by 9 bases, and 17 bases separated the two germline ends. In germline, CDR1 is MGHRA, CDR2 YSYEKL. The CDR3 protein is CASSQEVGTTYKAFF. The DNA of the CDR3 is TGCGCCAGCAGCCAAGAGGTTGGGACCACATATAAAGCTTTCTTT.

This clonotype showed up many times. CDR3 loop: CASTHIPTGYEQYF. The CDR3 nucleotides read TGTGCCAGCACCCATATCCCGACAGGCTACGAGCAGTACTTC. The rearrangement joins TRBV28 to TRBJ2-7; D is perhaps TRBD1 (6 bases). Germline V gene lookup returns CDR1 MDHEN and CDR2 SYDVKM. V was trimmed by 7 bases and J by 3 bases, leaving 16 bases between them. This CDR3 spans 14 amino acids.

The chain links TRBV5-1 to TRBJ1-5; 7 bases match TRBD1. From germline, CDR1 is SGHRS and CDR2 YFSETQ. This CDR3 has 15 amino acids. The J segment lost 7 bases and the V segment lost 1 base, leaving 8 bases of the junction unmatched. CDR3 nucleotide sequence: TGCGCCAGCAGCTTGAGACAGGGAGATGGGCAGCCCCAGCATTTT. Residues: CASSLRQGDGQPQHF.

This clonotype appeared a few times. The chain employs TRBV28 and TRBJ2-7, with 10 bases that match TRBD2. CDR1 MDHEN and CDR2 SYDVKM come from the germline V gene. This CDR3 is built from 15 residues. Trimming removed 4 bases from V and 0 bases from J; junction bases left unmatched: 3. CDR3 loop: CASSSPSGSSYEQYF. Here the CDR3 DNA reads TGTGCCAGCAGTTCCCCTAGCGGGAGCTCCTACGAGCAGTACTTC.

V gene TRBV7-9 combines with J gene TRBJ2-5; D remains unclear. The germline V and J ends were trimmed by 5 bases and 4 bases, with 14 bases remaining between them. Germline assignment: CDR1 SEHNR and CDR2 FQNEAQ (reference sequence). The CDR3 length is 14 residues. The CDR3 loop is CASSPKGDGETQYF. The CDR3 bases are TGTGCCAGCAGCCCCAAGGGCGATGGAGAGACCCAGTACTTC.

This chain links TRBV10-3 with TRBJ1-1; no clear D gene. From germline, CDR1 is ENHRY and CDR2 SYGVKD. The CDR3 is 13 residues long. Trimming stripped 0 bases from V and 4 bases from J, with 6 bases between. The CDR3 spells CAISESWITEAFF. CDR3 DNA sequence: TGTGCCATCAGTGAGTCTTGGATCACTGAAGCTTTCTTT.

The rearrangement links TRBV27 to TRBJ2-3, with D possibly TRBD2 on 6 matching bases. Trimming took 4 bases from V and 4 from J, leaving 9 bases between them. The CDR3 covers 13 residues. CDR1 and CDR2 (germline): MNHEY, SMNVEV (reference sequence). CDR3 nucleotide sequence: TGTGCCAGCAGTTGGAGGGAGGCAGATACGCAGTATTTT. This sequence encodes CASSWREADTQYF.

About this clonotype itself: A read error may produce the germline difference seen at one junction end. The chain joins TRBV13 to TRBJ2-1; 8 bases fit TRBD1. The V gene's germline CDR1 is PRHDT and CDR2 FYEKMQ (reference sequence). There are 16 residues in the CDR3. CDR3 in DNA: TGTGCCTGCAGCTTCACCGGGACAGGAGCCGACAATGAGCAGTTCTTC. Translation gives CACSFTGTGADNEQFF.

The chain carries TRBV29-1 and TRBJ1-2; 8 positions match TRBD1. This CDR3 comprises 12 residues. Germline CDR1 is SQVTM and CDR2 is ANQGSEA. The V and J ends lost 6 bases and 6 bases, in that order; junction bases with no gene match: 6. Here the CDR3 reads CSVPGTGDGYTF. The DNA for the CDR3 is TGCAGCGTCCCCGGGACAGGAGATGGCTACACCTTC.

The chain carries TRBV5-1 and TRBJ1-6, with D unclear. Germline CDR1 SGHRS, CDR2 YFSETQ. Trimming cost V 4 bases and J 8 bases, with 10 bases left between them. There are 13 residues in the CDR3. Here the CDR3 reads CASSLEQDSPLHF. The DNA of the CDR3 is TGCGCCAGCAGCCTGGAGCAAGATTCACCCCTCCACTTT.

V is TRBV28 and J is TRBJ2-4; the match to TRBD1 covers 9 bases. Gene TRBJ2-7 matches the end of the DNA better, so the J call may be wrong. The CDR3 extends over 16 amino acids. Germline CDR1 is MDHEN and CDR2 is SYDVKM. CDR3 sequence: CASISSIGTGHYEQYF. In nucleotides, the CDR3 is TGTGCCAGCATCTCATCGATCGGGACAGGGCACTACGAGCAGTACTTC.

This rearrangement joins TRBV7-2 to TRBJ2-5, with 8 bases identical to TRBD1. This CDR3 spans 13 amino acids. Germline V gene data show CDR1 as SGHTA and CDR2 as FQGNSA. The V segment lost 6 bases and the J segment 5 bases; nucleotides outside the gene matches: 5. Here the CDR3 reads CASRTGGAETQYF. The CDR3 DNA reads TGTGCCAGCAGAACAGGGGGAGCGGAGACCCAGTACTTC.

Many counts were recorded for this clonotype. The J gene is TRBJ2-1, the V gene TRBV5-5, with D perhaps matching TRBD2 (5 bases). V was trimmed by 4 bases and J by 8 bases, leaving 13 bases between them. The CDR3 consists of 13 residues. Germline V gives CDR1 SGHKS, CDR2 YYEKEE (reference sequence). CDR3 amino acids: CASSVWASHEQFF. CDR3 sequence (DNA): TGTGCCAGCAGCGTGTGGGCTAGCCATGAGCAGTTCTTC.